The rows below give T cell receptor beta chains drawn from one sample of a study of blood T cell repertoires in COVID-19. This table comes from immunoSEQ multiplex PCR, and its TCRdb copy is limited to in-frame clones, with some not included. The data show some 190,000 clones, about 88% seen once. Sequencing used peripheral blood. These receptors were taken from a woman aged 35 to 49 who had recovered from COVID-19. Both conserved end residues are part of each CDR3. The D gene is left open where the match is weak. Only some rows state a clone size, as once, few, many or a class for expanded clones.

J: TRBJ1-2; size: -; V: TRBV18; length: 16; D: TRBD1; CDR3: CASSVTGQKISYGYTF; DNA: TGTGCCAGCTCAGTAACGGGACAGAAGATTTCGTATGGCTACACCTTC
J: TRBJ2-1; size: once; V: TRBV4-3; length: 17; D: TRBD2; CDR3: CASSQDGVSGRYNEQFF; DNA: TGCGCCAGCAGCCAAGACGGGGTTAGCGGGAGGTACAATGAGCAGTTCTTC
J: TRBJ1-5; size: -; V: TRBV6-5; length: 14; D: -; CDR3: CASTRVESNQPQHF; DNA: TGTGCCAGCACCCGGGTGGAGAGCAATCAGCCCCAGCATTTT
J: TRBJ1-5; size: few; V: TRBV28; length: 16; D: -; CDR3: CASSFPRGAGNQPQHF; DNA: TGTGCCAGCAGTTTCCCGCGGGGCGCGGGCAATCAGCCCCAGCATTTT
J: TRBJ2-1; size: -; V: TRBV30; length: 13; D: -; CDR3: CAWSGLDYNEQFF; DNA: TGTGCCTGGAGCGGACTGGACTACAATGAGCAGTTCTTC
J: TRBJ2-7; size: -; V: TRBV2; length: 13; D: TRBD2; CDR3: CASSDRGLDEQYF; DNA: TGTGCCAGCAGTGATAGGGGACTAGACGAGCAGTACTTC
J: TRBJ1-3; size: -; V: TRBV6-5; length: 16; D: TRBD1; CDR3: CASSYGDRGYGNTIYF; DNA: TGTGCCAGCAGTTACGGCGACAGGGGCTACGGAAACACCATATATTTT
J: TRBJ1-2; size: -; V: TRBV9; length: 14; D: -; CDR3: CASSVDPEGQGYTF; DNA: TGTGCCAGCAGCGTAGATCCCGAGGGCCAAGGCTACACCTTC
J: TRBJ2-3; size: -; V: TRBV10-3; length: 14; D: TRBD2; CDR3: CAISGTSGRDTQYF; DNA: TGTGCCATCAGCGGGACTAGCGGGAGGGATACGCAGTATTTT
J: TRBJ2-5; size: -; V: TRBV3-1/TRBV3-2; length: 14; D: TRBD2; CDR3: CASRRGDKQETQYF; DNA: TGTGCCAGCAGGCGGGGGGACAAACAAGAGACCCAGTACTTC
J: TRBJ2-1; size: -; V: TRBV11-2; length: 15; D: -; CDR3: CASSLSPGVTDEQFF; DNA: TGTGCCAGCAGCCTTAGTCCGGGAGTTACGGACGAGCAGTTCTTC
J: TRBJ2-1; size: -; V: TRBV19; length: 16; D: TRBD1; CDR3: CASSRAGGPPYNEQFF; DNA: TGTGCCAGTAGTAGGGCAGGGGGCCCCCCCTACAATGAGCAGTTCTTC
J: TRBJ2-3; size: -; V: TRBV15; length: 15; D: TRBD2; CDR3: CATSRLAGVGDTQYF; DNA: TGTGCCACCAGCAGGTTAGCGGGAGTGGGAGATACGCAGTATTTT
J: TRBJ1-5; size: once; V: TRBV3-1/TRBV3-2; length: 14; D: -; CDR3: CASSQGSGNQPQHF; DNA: TGTGCCAGCAGCCAAGGGTCAGGCAATCAGCCCCAGCATTTT
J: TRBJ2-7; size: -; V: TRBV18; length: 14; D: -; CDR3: CASSPPSSLGEQYF; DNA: TGTGCCAGCTCACCGCCTAGTTCCTTGGGTGAGCAGTACTTC
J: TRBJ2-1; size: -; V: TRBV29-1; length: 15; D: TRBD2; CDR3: CSVAGGPSSYNEQFF; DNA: TGCAGCGTTGCGGGGGGACCAAGCTCCTACAATGAGCAGTTCTTC
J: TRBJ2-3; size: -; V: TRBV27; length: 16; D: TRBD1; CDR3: CASSLSAGGLGDTQYF; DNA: TGTGCCAGCAGTTTATCGGCAGGGGGCCTCGGAGATACGCAGTATTTT
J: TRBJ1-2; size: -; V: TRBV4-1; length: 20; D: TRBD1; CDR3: CASSQPIRGQGHWFGSGYTF; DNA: TGCGCCAGCAGCCAACCAATTCGGGGACAGGGTCACTGGTTCGGCAGTGGCTACACCTTC
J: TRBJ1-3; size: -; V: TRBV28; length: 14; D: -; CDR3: CASNGGASGNTIYF; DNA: TGTGCCAGCAATGGGGGGGCTAGTGGAAACACCATATATTTT
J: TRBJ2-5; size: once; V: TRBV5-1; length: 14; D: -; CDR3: CASSRTTATGTQYF; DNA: TGCGCCAGCAGCCGAACTACGGCGACCGGGACCCAGTACTTC